This T cell receptor beta chain is from a study of blood T cell repertoires in COVID-19. Study-wide context: Both acute and convalescent COVID-19 samples were obtained from the United States, Italy and Spain. Nucleic acid was either cDNA or gDNA, and it came from T cells, B-cell-depleted T cells, or PBMCs.

This clone has only a few counts. Other DNA sequences in this specimen translate into the identical CDR3. V was pared by 4 bases and J by 1 base, with 5 bases between. CDR1 is LNHDA, CDR2 SQIVND, per germline (reference sequence). CDR3 size: 12 residues. The method was immunoSEQ multiplex PCR; TCRdb's version includes in-frame clones alone and lacks a portion of them. This table holds about 100,000 clones, about 90% found once. The chain couples TRBV19 to TRBJ2-7, with D perhaps matching TRBD1 (5 bases). The receptor's source is a man aged 30-40 years in a cohort sampled during active COVID-19. The sequenced sample consisted of peripheral blood. In DNA, the CDR3 is TGTGCCAGTAGTACAGGGTCCTACGAGCAGTACTTC. This sequence encodes CASSTGSYEQYF.